The entry that follows covers one T cell receptor (beta chain) sequence. The target antigen is unknown. This entry belongs to a study of cytomegalovirus exposure and HLA in healthy donors. CDR1 and CDR2 from the germline V gene are SGHNT and YYREEE (reference sequence). J lost 7 bases, V lost 0 bases, and 8 bases had no gene match. This CDR3 is 15 amino acids long. Notes on the study in general: Presence/absence analyses assumed roughly uniform sequencing depth across donors, which may not hold. A later look showed TCR association rates differing by HLA locus, highest for DRB1 and lowest for HLA-C. According to a later analysis, donors in an Asian-associated ancestry cluster reportedly had fewer N-insertions than the roughly 720-donor mean. Later genetic work tied a missense DCLRE1C variant to beta-chain V and J trimming.

PCR used 60 Vbeta primers and 13 Jbeta primers. Sequenced by immunoSEQ multiplex PCR; TCRdb stores in-frame clones only, minus some. The repertoire includes about 120,000 clones, 70% to 80% of them detected once, and approximately 2.2% sits in the top ten. The sequencing sample was made of PBMCs. The source is a human donor in good health. This chain joins TRBV5-4 and TRBJ1-1; 8 bases line up with TRBD1. The CDR3 sequence: CASSLVLGTGGEAFF. CDR3 nucleotide sequence: TGTGCCAGCAGCTTGGTATTGGGGACAGGTGGTGAAGCTTTCTTT.